This T cell receptor beta chain was documented in a study of blood T cell repertoires in COVID-19. Assay used: immunoSEQ multiplex PCR; TCRdb lists only in-frame clones, some missing. This sample has 65,000 to 90,000 clones, with 86% found just once. This receptor was obtained from a man between 45 and 60 years old with active COVID-19. Material: peripheral blood.

This CDR3 is CASRKGYQETQYF. CDR3 bases: TGTGCCAGCAGGAAGGGGTACCAAGAGACCCAGTACTTC. The V and J genes are TRBV2 and TRBJ2-5; D is possibly TRBD1 (5 bases). Trimming shortened V by 6 bases and J by 0 bases, and 8 bases separated the two germline ends. The CDR3 sequence is 13 residues long. CDR1 SNHLY and CDR2 FYNNEI come from the germline V gene.